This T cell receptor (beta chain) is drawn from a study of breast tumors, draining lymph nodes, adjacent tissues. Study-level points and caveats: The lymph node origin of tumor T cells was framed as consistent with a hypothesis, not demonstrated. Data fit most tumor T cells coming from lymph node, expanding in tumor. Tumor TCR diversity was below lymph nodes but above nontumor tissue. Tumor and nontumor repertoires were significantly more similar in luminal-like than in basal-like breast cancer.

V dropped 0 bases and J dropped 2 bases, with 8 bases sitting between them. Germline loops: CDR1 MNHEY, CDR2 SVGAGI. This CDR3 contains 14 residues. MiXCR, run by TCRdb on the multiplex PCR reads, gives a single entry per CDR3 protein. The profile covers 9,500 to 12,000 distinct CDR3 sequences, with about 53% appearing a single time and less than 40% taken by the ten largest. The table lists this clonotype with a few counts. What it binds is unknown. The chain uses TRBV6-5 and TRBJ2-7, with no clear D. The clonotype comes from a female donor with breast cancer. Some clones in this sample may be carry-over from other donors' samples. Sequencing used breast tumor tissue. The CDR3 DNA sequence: TGTGCCAGCAGTTACTCCGCAGATCCCTACGAGCAGTACTTC. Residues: CASSYSADPYEQYF.